The rows below give T cell receptor beta chains drawn from one sample of a study of shared clonotypes between healthy human individuals. TCRdb's table, derived via immunoSEQ multiplex PCR, lists solely in-frame clones and lacks some. Of roughly 1.5 million clones detected, under 99% appear once; the ten largest clones hold about 0.4%. Source material: naive CD4+ T cells sorted from blood. The receptors derive from a man aged 30 to 45 in good health. CDR3s include the opening cysteine and the closing phenylalanine or tryptophan. A D gene is named only where the DNA matches it firmly. Some rows mark clone size as missing; the rest say once, few, many or name a class of expanded clone.

clone_size	d_call	v_call	cdr3_length	j_call	cdr3_aa	cdr3_nt
NA	TRBD2	TRBV6-6	13	TRBJ2-1	CASRAPAGGEQFF	TGTGCCAGCAGAGCCCCAGCGGGAGGTGAGCAGTTCTTC
NA	NA	TRBV5-1	13	TRBJ2-5	CASSPGSIETQYF	TGCGCCAGCAGTCCCGGAAGCATCGAGACCCAGTACTTC
NA	NA	TRBV5-1	13	TRBJ2-5	CASSLNTQETQYF	TGCGCCAGCAGCCTAAACACACAAGAGACCCAGTACTTC
NA	NA	TRBV10-3	15	TRBJ1-2	CAISEGVGAFLGYTF	TGTGCCATCAGTGAGGGGGTCGGGGCTTTCTTAGGCTACACCTTC
NA	NA	TRBV5-1	14	TRBJ2-3	CASSLVTRADTQYF	TGCGCCAGCAGCTTGGTGACTAGGGCAGATACGCAGTATTTT
NA	NA	TRBV19	13	TRBJ2-7	CASSVEISYEQYF	TGTGCCAGTAGTGTAGAAATCTCCTACGAGCAGTACTTC
once	TRBD1	TRBV15	15	TRBJ1-2	CATSRDPGGTDGYTF	TGTGCCACCAGCAGAGATCCAGGGGGAACGGATGGCTACACCTTC
NA	NA	TRBV5-1	14	TRBJ1-4	CASSPRGGQEKLFF	TGCGCCAGCAGCCCGCGGGGGGGGCAGGAAAAACTGTTTTTT
NA	NA	TRBV6-6	13	TRBJ1-2	CASSYSRGNFGTF	TGTGCCAGCAGTTACTCGCGGGGCAATTTTGGCACCTTC
NA	TRBD2	TRBV7-2	15	TRBJ2-7	CASSYRLAGAYEQYF	TGTGCCAGCAGCTACCGACTAGCGGGAGCTTACGAGCAGTACTTC
once	NA	TRBV7-6	12	TRBJ2-1	CASSHTNNEQFF	TGTGCCAGCAGCCACACTAACAATGAGCAGTTCTTC